These T cell receptor beta chains were read from a single sample in a study of lymphopenia after photon versus proton radiotherapy. Sequencing was performed with immunoSEQ multiplex PCR; in TCRdb, only in-frame clones are kept and a portion is missing. This table has roughly 57,000 clones, over 70% appearing once. The sample in question was peripheral blood, obtained from a patient treated with photon-based radiotherapy. The receptors derive from a man aged 50 or older with gastric cancer. Each CDR3 is given without its conserved first and last residue.

J gene: TRBJ2-7
V gene: TRBV5-1
CDR3 protein: ASSLDAFYEQY

J gene: TRBJ2-1
V gene: TRBV7-2
CDR3 protein: ASSPTTSLTYNEQF

J gene: TRBJ2-1
V gene: TRBV5-1
CDR3 protein: ASSSRGQGASASYNEQF

J gene: TRBJ1-1
V gene: TRBV6-5
CDR3 protein: ASWDRAYGEAF

J gene: TRBJ2-1
V gene: TRBV7-8
CDR3 protein: ASSISGSRDEQF

J gene: TRBJ1-5
V gene: TRBV6-5
CDR3 protein: ASAFGQGSGSQH

J gene: TRBJ2-1
V gene: TRBV4-2
CDR3 protein: ASSPATSNEQF

J gene: TRBJ2-7
V gene: TRBV19
CDR3 protein: ASSTLEAGAHEQY

J gene: TRBJ2-6
V gene: TRBV19
CDR3 protein: ASREGAWGSGANVLT

J gene: TRBJ2-1
V gene: TRBV5-1
CDR3 protein: ASSLVPWGNNEQF

J gene: TRBJ2-7
V gene: TRBV20-1
CDR3 protein: SAIAESEQY

J gene: TRBJ1-1
V gene: TRBV7-3
CDR3 protein: ASSSNSNTEAF

J gene: TRBJ2-5
V gene: TRBV18
CDR3 protein: ASSLPTRETQY

J gene: TRBJ2-5
V gene: TRBV20-1
CDR3 protein: SAWAPETQY

J gene: TRBJ1-4
V gene: TRBV7-2
CDR3 protein: ASSLVYGGNEKLF

J gene: TRBJ1-2
V gene: TRBV2
CDR3 protein: ASSPQGDYGYT

J gene: TRBJ1-1
V gene: TRBV13
CDR3 protein: ASSPHPMNTEAF

J gene: TRBJ2-7
V gene: TRBV28
CDR3 protein: ASSLGTGTHPEQY